Following are 5 T cell receptor beta chains from one sample sequenced in a study of blood T cell repertoires in COVID-19. Sequencing used immunoSEQ multiplex PCR; TCRdb keeps in-frame clones, though not all of them. The sample lists fewer than 250,000 clones, about nine tenths occurring once. Sequencing used peripheral blood. Receptors originate from a man aged 60 to 75 who had recovered from COVID-19.

This sequence joins TRBV10-2 and TRBJ1-4; unclear D gene. The ends were cut back, 2 bases at V and 5 bases at J, with 6 bases in the middle. The germline gives CDR1 WSHSY, CDR2 SAAADI. The CDR3 spans 13 residues. The CDR3 loop is CASSEVRNEKLFF. In DNA, the CDR3 is TGCGCCAGCAGTGAGGTCCGGAATGAAAAACTGTTTTTT.

The chain combines TRBV24-1 with TRBJ2-1, with TRBD2 matching 7 bases. The CDR3 has 14 residues. Losses at the gene ends were 6 bases for V and 2 bases for J; bases not matched to a gene: 3. Germline CDR1 reads KGHDR; CDR2 reads SFDVKD. CDR3 sequence: CATSSGETYNEQFF. Written as DNA, the CDR3 is TGTGCCACCAGTAGCGGGGAAACCTACAATGAGCAGTTCTTC.

This clone was detected a few times. The chain uses TRBV6-5 and TRBJ1-2, with a possible D match to TRBD1 (5 bases). Looked up from germline, CDR1 is MNHEY and CDR2 is SVGAGI. Trimming removed 6 bases from V and 0 bases from J, with 14 bases in between. The CDR3 spans 15 residues. CDR3 nucleotide sequence: TGTGCCAGCAGACAAAGGGGCAGTTCTAACTATGGCTACACCTTC. Its protein product is CASRQRGSSNYGYTF.

In this sample, this clone turned up once. CDR3 amino acids: CASSANGYEQYF. The CDR3 bases are TGTGCCAGCAGTGCAAACGGGTACGAGCAGTACTTC. The J gene is TRBJ2-7, the V gene TRBV2; no firm D call. The germline V gene encodes CDR1 SNHLY and CDR2 FYNNEI. V gave up 4 bases and J gave up 4 bases, with 8 bases separating them. This CDR3 has 12 residues.

This clone was seen only once. CDR3 amino acids: CASSLYAGQPQHF. Written as DNA, the CDR3 is TGTGCCAGCAGTTTATACGCGGGTCAGCCCCAGCATTTT. V is TRBV27 and J is TRBJ1-5; no firm D call. CDR1 and CDR2 (germline): MNHEY, SMNVEV (reference sequence). The V gene lost 1 base and the J gene lost 6 bases, with 7 bases spanning the gap. The CDR3 extends over 13 amino acids.